Below, 29 T cell receptor beta chains from the same sample are listed, as sequenced in a study of neoadjuvant nivolumab and ipilimumab in lung cancer. Data came from immunoSEQ multiplex PCR; TCRdb stores just in-frame clones and leaves some out. Of over 25,000 clones listed, about 80% are singletons. This sample comprised tumor tissue, obtained after neoadjuvant nivolumab, alone or with ipilimumab, at or shortly before surgery. Receptors originate from an adult with non-small cell lung cancer.

The gene calls are TRBV5-1 and TRBJ1-1; possible D gene TRBD1, 5 bases. CDR1 is SGHRS, CDR2 YFSETQ, per germline. Trimming stripped 5 bases from V and 4 bases from J, with 15 bases between. This CDR3 is 14 amino acids long. The CDR3, as DNA: TGCGCCAGCAGGGGGGGGGACGGTAGCACTGAAGCTTTCTTT. This gives the protein CASRGGDGSTEAFF.

This chain connects TRBV7-2 to TRBJ2-5; possibly TRBD2 for D (5 bases). Germline loops: CDR1 SGHTA, CDR2 FQGNSA. Deletions cut 5 bases from V and 3 bases from J, with 7 bases between. The CDR3 runs 12 residues. CDR3 protein: CASSTREETQYF. The CDR3 DNA is TGTGCCAGCAGCACGCGGGAAGAGACCCAGTACTTC.

A single count supports this clone. The chain has TRBV5-6 and TRBJ2-3; a possible D gene is TRBD1 (5 bases). From germline, CDR1 is SGHDT and CDR2 YYEEEE. The V gene lost 0 bases and the J gene lost 5 bases, with 13 bases spanning the gap. The CDR3 loop spans 15 amino acids. CDR3 bases: TGTGCCAGCAGCTTGGCCGGACATTCCCGAGATACGCAGTATTTT. It encodes CASSLAGHSRDTQYF.

The table lists this clone with a few counts. This chain connects TRBV7-9 to TRBJ1-2; tentative D call: TRBD1 (5 bases). Germline lookup yields CDR1 SEHNR and CDR2 FQNEAQ (reference sequence). Deletions cut 5 bases from V and 4 bases from J, with 14 bases between. This CDR3 is 14 amino acids long. CDR3 sequence: CASSPRLDSYGYTF. The CDR3 DNA follows: TGTGCCAGCAGCCCCAGACTCGACAGCTATGGCTACACCTTC.

Only a few counts were recorded for this clone. V usage is TRBV5-8 and J usage is TRBJ2-3; 12 nucleotides line up with TRBD2. Germline CDR1 SGHTS, CDR2 YDEGEE. The CDR3 contains 17 residues. V dropped 0 bases and J dropped 0; count of bases not matched to a gene: 2. The CDR3 is CASSLAGTSGSTDTQYF. For the CDR3, the DNA is TGTGCCAGCAGCTTGGCCGGGACTAGCGGGAGCACAGATACGCAGTATTTT.

The chain uses TRBV5-5 and TRBJ2-3; a weak D match, TRBD2 (7 bases). The V and J ends lost 2 bases and 2 bases respectively, with 18 bases between them. From germline, CDR1 is SGHKS and CDR2 YYEKEE (reference sequence). CDR3 size: 17 residues. Here the CDR3 DNA reads TGTGCCAGCAGCTTCCAGAGGGGGGGCACTTTCACAGATACGCAGTATTTT. The encoded protein is CASSFQRGGTFTDTQYF.

This clone appeared a single time. The chain joins TRBV5-5 to TRBJ2-7; D is uncertain. CDR3 length equals 12 residues. V gave up 0 bases and J gave up 6 bases, with 7 bases separating them. Germline V gives CDR1 SGHKS, CDR2 YYEKEE (reference sequence). The CDR3 region is CASSLGFSEQYF. CDR3 sequence (DNA): TGTGCCAGCAGCTTGGGATTCTCCGAGCAGTACTTC.

This clone is labeled as medium-sized (0.01 to 0.1%). The chain carries TRBV6-5 and TRBJ1-1; possible D gene TRBD1, 6 bases. The CDR3 runs to 15 residues. The germline V gene encodes CDR1 MNHEY and CDR2 SVGAGI. The V gene lost 6 bases and the J gene lost 4 bases, with 18 bases spanning the gap. For the CDR3, the DNA is TGTGCCAGCAGAAATCCCCCGGACAGCCTCACTGAAGCTTTCTTT. Translation: CASRNPPDSLTEAFF.

This clone was found a few times. In DNA form, the CDR3 reads TGTGCCAGCATACGGGCCTCCTACAATGAGCAGTTCTTC. Translation: CASIRASYNEQFF. The chain links TRBV6-1 to TRBJ2-1; D unclear. Trimming cost V 7 bases and J 0 bases, with 7 bases left between them. There are 13 residues in the CDR3. Germline V CDR1 and CDR2: MNHNS, SASEGT.

This clone was seen a handful of times. The V and J genes are TRBV2 and TRBJ2-5; 9 bases map to TRBD1. Germline V gene lookup returns CDR1 SNHLY and CDR2 FYNNEI. Trimming removed 6 bases from V and 10 bases from J; junction bases left unmatched: 12. The CDR3 spans 14 residues. The CDR3 sequence: CASRIQGAWEGQYF. In DNA form, the CDR3 reads TGTGCCAGCAGAATACAGGGGGCCTGGGAAGGCCAGTACTTC.

The chain carries TRBV6-1 and TRBJ1-5, with D tentatively TRBD1 (5 bases). V lost 7 bases and J lost 1, with 11 bases in between. The CDR3 consists of 14 residues. Germline V gene data show CDR1 as MNHNS and CDR2 as SASEGT. The CDR3 region has the DNA TGTGCCAGCAAAGGGGAGGTGAGCAATCAGCCCCAGCATTTT. Encoded protein: CASKGEVSNQPQHF.

V is TRBV2 and J is TRBJ2-7, with 7 bases lining up with TRBD2. The V segment lost 4 bases and the J segment 6 bases; nucleotides outside the gene matches: 9. Per the germline V gene, CDR1 is SNHLY and CDR2 is FYNNEI. CDR3 length: 14 amino acids. The CDR3 loop reads CASSGEGGEAEQYF. In DNA form, the CDR3 reads TGTGCCAGCAGTGGGGAGGGAGGGGAGGCCGAGCAGTACTTC. Based on the CDR3 plus reference TRBV2 and TRBJ2-7, the full variable domain is EPEVTQTPSHQVTQMGQEVILRCVPISNHLYFYWYRQILGQKVEFLVSFYNNEISEKSEIFDDQFSVERPDGSNFTLKIRSTKLEDSAMYFCASSGEGGEAEQYFGPGTRLTVT.

The chain links TRBV7-8 to TRBJ2-5; TRBD1 matches 11 bases. The CDR3 sequence is 14 residues long. V shed 7 bases, J shed 3 bases, and the junction held 4 bases outside the gene matches. Germline values: CDR1 SGHVS, CDR2 FQNEAQ. The CDR3 region is CASIRDRGKETQYF. The DNA of the CDR3 is TGTGCCAGCATAAGGGACAGGGGGAAAGAGACCCAGTACTTC.

V and J are TRBV10-3 and TRBJ1-3; 8 bases match TRBD1. The germline V gene has CDR1 ENHRY and CDR2 SYGVKD. Trimming at V came to 7 bases and at J to 9 bases, leaving 8 bases not matched to a gene. This CDR3 region has 13 residues. The CDR3 here is CAIISDRDSTIYF. The CDR3 nucleotides read TGTGCCATCATATCGGACAGGGATAGCACCATATATTTT.

The genes are TRBV5-5 and TRBJ2-1, with D unresolved. Trimming shortened V by 3 bases and J by 7 bases, and 17 bases separated the two germline ends. This CDR3 is 15 amino acids long. CDR1 SGHKS and CDR2 YYEKEE come from the germline V gene (reference sequence). The CDR3 coding sequence is TGTGCCAGCAGCTCCATCCCCGGTCGGAGAAATGAGCAGTTCTTC. As protein: CASSSIPGRRNEQFF.

This rearrangement joins TRBV7-6 to TRBJ2-3, with a possible D match to TRBD2 (5 bases). Per germline, CDR1 SGHVS and CDR2 FNYEAQ. CDR3 length: 13 amino acids. V was pared by 8 bases and J by 6 bases, with 15 bases between. The CDR3 region has the DNA TGTGCCAGCCGACATCAACGCGGGGATACGCAGTATTTT. This gives the protein CASRHQRGDTQYF.

The rearrangement uses TRBV15 and TRBJ1-5, with 10 bases that match TRBD1. V lost 5 bases to trimming and J lost 6 bases; unmatched junction nucleotides: 4. The CDR3 has 14 amino acids. Looked up from germline, CDR1 is LNHNV and CDR2 is YYDKDF (reference sequence). As DNA, the CDR3 is TGTGCCACCAGCCAAGACAGGGGGCGTCAGCCCCAGCATTTT. Its translation is CATSQDRGRQPQHF.

The chain carries TRBV29-1 and TRBJ1-1; maybe TRBD1 (6 bases). Germline V gives CDR1 SQVTM, CDR2 ANQGSEA. The CDR3 is made up of 14 amino acids. Deletions cut 6 bases from V and 1 base from J, with 15 bases between. The DNA of the CDR3 is TGCAGCGTGGGACAATTACAGGGGAACACTGAAGCTTTCTTT. It is translated as CSVGQLQGNTEAFF.

The rearrangement links TRBV30 to TRBJ2-4, with 9 bases lining up with TRBD1. This CDR3 spans 13 amino acids. Losses at the gene ends were 3 bases for V and 5 bases for J; bases not matched to a gene: 2. CDR1 GTSNPN and CDR2 SVGIG come from the germline V gene (reference sequence). CDR3 region: CAWRDRGENIQYF. CDR3 nucleotide sequence: TGTGCCTGGAGGGACAGGGGCGAAAACATTCAGTACTTC.

J is TRBJ2-7 and V is TRBV29-1; 10 bases align to TRBD1. In germline, CDR1 is SQVTM, CDR2 ANQGSEA. With V trimmed by 7 bases and J by 1 base, 4 bases remained unmatched. The CDR3 spans 13 residues. The CDR3 is CSARTGGSYEQYF. In DNA form, the CDR3 reads TGCAGCGCCCGGACAGGGGGTTCCTACGAGCAGTACTTC.

The chain links TRBV19 to TRBJ1-5, with D unresolved. Trimming removed 6 bases from V and 3 bases from J, with 12 bases in between. CDR1 is LNHDA, CDR2 SQIVND, per germline (reference sequence). The length of the CDR3 is 14 residues. In DNA form, the CDR3 reads TGTGCCAGTAGCCACCCAGCCTACAATCAGCCCCAGCATTTT. Amino acids: CASSHPAYNQPQHF.

V gene TRBV11-2 combines with J gene TRBJ1-6, with 9 bases identical to TRBD1. The V gene's germline CDR1 is SGHAT and CDR2 FQNNGV. The CDR3 sequence is 17 residues long. The junction had 10 bases not matched to a gene; V was cut back by 1 base and J by 9 bases. The CDR3 region is CASSLGTGGGGGSPLHF. CDR3 DNA sequence: TGTGCCAGCAGCTTAGGCACAGGGGGCGGGGGAGGTTCACCCCTCCACTTT.

The CDR3 DNA is TGTGCCAGCAGCTTAGGGGGTAGCGGAAATGAGCAGTTCTTC. It specifies CASSLGGSGNEQFF. The rearrangement uses TRBV7-2 and TRBJ2-1; TRBD2 might be the D (6 bases). Germline V lookup: CDR1 SGHTA, CDR2 FQGNSA. The CDR3 is 14 residues long. Trimming pared 1 base from V and 7 bases from J, leaving 11 bases between.

This clone was seen a handful of times. V usage is TRBV10-3 and J usage is TRBJ2-6; 8 bases are a match to TRBD2. The CDR3 has 16 amino acids. Germline-derived CDR1 and CDR2 are ENHRY and SYGVKD. The V gene end was trimmed by 3 bases and the J gene end by 0 bases; junction bases not matched to a gene: 1. The CDR3 sequence: CAISDLAGSGANVLTF. The CDR3 DNA reads TGTGCCATCAGTGATCTAGCGGGCTCTGGGGCCAACGTCCTGACTTTC.

This clone was seen a handful of times. This chain joins TRBV2 and TRBJ1-1, with unresolved D. This CDR3 comprises 13 residues. The V gene's germline CDR1 is SNHLY and CDR2 FYNNEI. Trimming cost V 5 bases and J 0 bases, with 7 bases left between them. CDR3 nucleotides: TGTGCCAGCAGTACAGACTTGAACACTGAAGCTTTCTTT. Protein: CASSTDLNTEAFF.

The chain links TRBV5-8 to TRBJ1-5, with TRBD1 as a possible D gene (5 bases). The CDR3 has 15 residues. Trimming shortened V by 0 bases and J by 0 bases, and 7 bases separated the two germline ends. CDR1 is SGHTS and CDR2 is YDEGEE in the germline V gene. The CDR3 is CASSLGDSSNQPQHF. For the CDR3, the DNA is TGTGCCAGCAGCTTGGGAGACAGTAGCAATCAGCCCCAGCATTTT.

The rearrangement uses TRBV29-1 and TRBJ2-7, with D possibly being TRBD2 (6 bases). This CDR3 region has 15 residues. In germline, CDR1 is SQVTM, CDR2 ANQGSEA. V dropped 0 bases and J dropped 0 bases, with 12 bases sitting between them. This CDR3 is CSVEDPGASSYEQYF. CDR3 sequence (DNA): TGCAGCGTTGAAGATCCGGGAGCGAGCTCCTACGAGCAGTACTTC.

This rearrangement joins TRBV5-6 to TRBJ2-7; 7 bases are shared with TRBD1. Germline CDR1 and CDR2: SGHDT and YYEEEE. The length of the CDR3 is 15 residues. Germline trimming cut 5 bases from V and 3 bases from J; bases unmatched to any gene: 11. CDR3 coding DNA: TGTGCCAGCAGTGGGGCCCGGACAGGTAACTACGAGCAGTACTTC. Its translation: CASSGARTGNYEQYF.

V usage is TRBV5-5 and J usage is TRBJ2-4, with D possibly being TRBD1 (5 bases). CDR3 size: 17 residues. Germline lookup yields CDR1 SGHKS and CDR2 YYEKEE (reference sequence). V dropped 4 bases and J dropped 0 bases, with 17 bases sitting between them. The DNA for the CDR3 is TGTGCCAGCAGCCTTAAGGGGCAGGTGTTAGCCAAAAACATTCAGTACTTC. Protein: CASSLKGQVLAKNIQYF.